This T cell receptor (beta chain) was recorded in a study of Ad26.COV2.S vaccination and SARS-CoV-2 variants. Treatment of the sample: around 19 received Ad26.COV2.S at low or high dose, single or two shots; 5 received placebo; per-sample allocation not given. It was on day 63 after the first vaccine or placebo injection that samples were taken. Germline V CDR1 and CDR2: LNHDA, SQIVND (reference sequence). Trimming stripped 5 bases from V and 2 bases from J, with 17 bases between. CDR3 length: 16 residues. Only in-frame clones appear in the TCRdb table, and some are missing; sequencing was by immunoSEQ multiplex PCR. The data contain around 400,000 clones, 90% of them singletons.

The chain links TRBV19 to TRBJ2-3; no clear D gene. Sample: peripheral blood, taken in a trial of Ad26.COV2.S vaccine versus placebo. The source is a person aged 18-65 years who received the Ad26.COV2.S COVID-19 vaccine or a placebo. CDR3 in DNA: TGTGCCAGTAGTGCCCAGGCCGAGATTGACACAGATACGCAGTATTTT. Translating it yields CASSAQAEIDTDTQYF.